This TCR beta chain was sequenced for a study of blood T cells in healthy people across ages. Germline-derived CDR1 and CDR2 are MNHEY and SMNVEV (reference sequence). After removal of 3 bases from V and 4 bases from J, the junction contained 7 bases not matched to a gene. This CDR3 is built from 16 residues. Combining a sample-barcoded 5' primer with a J-beta primer mix, a second PCR ran for roughly 7 to 12 cycles. A single record per CDR3 protein comes from TCRdb applying MiXCR to the 5' RACE reads. The table lists some 1.4 million distinct CDR3 sequences, 42% of them singletons. The genes are TRBV27 and TRBJ2-3; the match to TRBD2 covers 10 bases. This TCR was recovered from a woman aged 18-29 years in good health. The sequenced material came from blood. CDR3 sequence: CASSFLAGALADTQYF. CDR3 DNA: TGTGCCAGCAGTTTCCTAGCGGGGGCCCTGGCAGATACGCAGTATTTT.